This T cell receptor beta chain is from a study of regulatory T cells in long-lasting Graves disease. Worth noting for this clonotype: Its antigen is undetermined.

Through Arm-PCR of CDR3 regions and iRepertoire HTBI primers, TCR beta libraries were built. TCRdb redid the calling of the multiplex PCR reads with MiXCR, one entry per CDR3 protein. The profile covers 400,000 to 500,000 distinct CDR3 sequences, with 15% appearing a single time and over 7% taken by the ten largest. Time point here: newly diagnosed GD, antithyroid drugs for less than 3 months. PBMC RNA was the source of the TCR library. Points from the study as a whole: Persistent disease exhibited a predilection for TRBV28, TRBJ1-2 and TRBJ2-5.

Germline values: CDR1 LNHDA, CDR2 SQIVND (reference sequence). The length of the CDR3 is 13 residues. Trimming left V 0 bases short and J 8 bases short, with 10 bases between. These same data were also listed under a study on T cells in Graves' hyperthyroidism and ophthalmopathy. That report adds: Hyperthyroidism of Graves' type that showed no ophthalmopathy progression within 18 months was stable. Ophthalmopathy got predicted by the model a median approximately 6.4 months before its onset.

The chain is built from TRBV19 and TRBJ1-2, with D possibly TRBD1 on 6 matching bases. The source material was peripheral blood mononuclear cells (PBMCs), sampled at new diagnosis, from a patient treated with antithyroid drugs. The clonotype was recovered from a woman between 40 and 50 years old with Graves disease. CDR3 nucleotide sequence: TGTGCCAGTAGTATAGAACACAGGGAGGGCTACACCTTC. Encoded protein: CASSIEHREGYTF.